Sequencing of this TCR beta chain was carried out in a study of blood T cells in healthy people across ages. There are 15 residues in the CDR3. After removal of 6 bases from V and 11 bases from J, the junction contained 9 bases not matched to a gene. A sample-barcoded 5' primer and a J-beta primer mix were used in a second PCR of about 6 to 11 cycles. Each CDR3 protein is one row after TCRdb ran MiXCR on the 5' RACE reads. This table has fewer than 900,000 distinct CDR3 sequences, 45% to 50% appearing once. Sequencing was done on a sample of blood. This sequence was found in a woman in her fifties or sixties in good health. The chain joins TRBV12-3 or TRBV12-4 to TRBJ1-6; 11 bases fit TRBD1. The CDR3 coding sequence is TGTGCCAGCAGGAGACCGGGACAGGGGGTTACACCCCTCCACTTT. Translation gives CASRRPGQGVTPLHF.